This TCR beta chain was identified during a study of technical replicates of blood from several donors. Germline lookup yields CDR1 MDHEN and CDR2 SYDVKM. The CDR3 has 17 residues. V dropped 3 bases and J dropped 5; count of bases not matched to a gene: 15. Using immunoSEQ multiplex PCR, the repertoire was profiled, and TCRdb retains in-frame clones only, with some absent. Among tens of thousands of clones listed, roughly 92% were seen once. Source material: T cells isolated from PBMCs. The chain uses TRBV28 and TRBJ1-2, with 7 bases identical to TRBD1. The TCR was taken from a human donor in good health. The CDR3 spells CASSLGTAPLIRYGYTF. In nucleotides, the CDR3 is TGTGCCAGCAGTTTGGGGACAGCCCCTCTTATACGGTATGGCTACACCTTC.